Below, 17 T cell receptor beta chains from the same sample are listed, as sequenced in a study of blood T cell repertoires in COVID-19. Clones were sequenced by immunoSEQ multiplex PCR, and TCRdb holds only the in-frame ones, with some missing. The table shows about 230,000 clones, with roughly 91% occurring only once. The material sequenced was PBMCs or T cells enriched from blood (not recorded which). The receptor source for this set is a woman in her 30s with acute COVID-19.

The J gene is TRBJ1-1, the V gene TRBV27; a possible D gene is TRBD1 (6 bases). V was clipped by 5 bases and J by 4 bases, with 17 bases between them. The germline gives CDR1 MNHEY, CDR2 SMNVEV (reference sequence). The CDR3 is 15 residues long. CDR3 nucleotide sequence: TGTGCCAGCAGTACCCACAGGGAAAAGGGCACTGAAGCTTTCTTT. Amino acid sequence: CASSTHREKGTEAFF.

The rearrangement uses TRBV4-1 and TRBJ1-5; possibly TRBD1 for D (5 bases). Germline V gene lookup returns CDR1 MGHRA and CDR2 YSYEKL. The V end was cut by 1 base, the J end by 4 bases, with 11 bases between. This CDR3 has 15 amino acids. CDR3: CASSQVGEGNQPQHF. The CDR3, as DNA: TGCGCCAGCAGCCAAGTCGGGGAGGGGAATCAGCCCCAGCATTTT.

The V call is TRBV4-1, the J call TRBJ2-4; 7 bases are a match to TRBD2. Germline loops: CDR1 MGHRA, CDR2 YSYEKL. The trim removed 3 bases at V and 6 bases at J, leaving 11 bases unmatched. This CDR3 contains 16 residues. CDR3: CASSHSWARGRNIQYF. CDR3 in DNA: TGCGCCAGCAGCCATAGTTGGGCGCGGGGGAGAAACATTCAGTACTTC.

The genes are TRBV19 and TRBJ2-3, with D possibly TRBD2 on 7 matching bases. V was clipped by 6 bases and J by 5 bases, with 15 bases between them. CDR3 length equals 14 residues. Germline loops: CDR1 LNHDA, CDR2 SQIVND (reference sequence). CDR3 nucleotide sequence: TGTGCCAGTAGGGCGGGGGCGCGAGGAGATACGCAGTATTTT. Translating gives CASRAGARGDTQYF.

Written as DNA, the CDR3 is TGTGCCAGCACCACCAGGGGGAACGGGGAGCTGTTTTTT. It yields the protein CASTTRGNGELFF. This sequence joins TRBV2 and TRBJ2-2; 7 bases fit TRBD1. The CDR3 runs to 13 residues. Per the germline V gene, CDR1 is SNHLY and CDR2 is FYNNEI. With V trimmed by 7 bases and J by 7 bases, 6 bases remained unmatched.

The genes are TRBV7-9 and TRBJ1-1; 8 bases are a match to TRBD1. The junction had 12 bases not matched to a gene; V was cut back by 5 bases and J by 10 bases. The CDR3 has 14 residues. Germline CDR1 SEHNR, CDR2 FQNEAQ (reference sequence). CDR3 protein: CASSKSGQGGRAFF. The CDR3 region has the DNA TGTGCCAGCAGCAAAAGCGGACAGGGAGGGAGAGCTTTCTTT.

The chain couples TRBV14 to TRBJ2-7; 10 bases align to TRBD1. Germline assignment: CDR1 SGHDN and CDR2 FVKESK. V lost 5 bases, J lost 1 base, and 2 bases stayed unmatched. This CDR3 spans 14 amino acids. The chain's CDR3 is CASSVGQGSYEQYF. Written as DNA, the CDR3 is TGTGCCAGCAGCGTGGGACAGGGGTCCTACGAGCAGTACTTC.

The genes are TRBV19 and TRBJ2-1; TRBD2 matches 14 bases. This CDR3 comprises 16 residues. In germline, CDR1 is LNHDA, CDR2 SQIVND (reference sequence). The trim removed 7 bases at V and 8 bases at J, leaving 10 bases unmatched. This CDR3 reads CASIPMGLAGEDEQFF. CDR3 nucleotide sequence: TGTGCCAGTATACCGATGGGACTAGCGGGGGAGGATGAGCAGTTCTTC.

The chain has TRBV24-1 and TRBJ1-2, with D possibly matching TRBD1 (5 bases). Germline V gene sequence: CDR1 KGHDR, CDR2 SFDVKD. V was clipped by 10 bases and J by 5 bases, with 19 bases between them. The CDR3 runs to 14 residues. The CDR3 protein is CATNRQGGRYGYTF. Written as DNA, the CDR3 is TGTGCCACAAATAGGCAGGGAGGAAGGTATGGCTACACCTTC.

The V call is TRBV5-1, the J call TRBJ1-1; 11 bases agree with TRBD1. CDR1 and CDR2 (germline): SGHRS, YFSETQ. The CDR3 has 17 amino acids. Trimming took 2 bases from V and 1 from J; bases not matched to a gene: 7. CDR3 sequence reads: CASSFPPGQGGNTEAFF. The CDR3 DNA reads TGCGCCAGCAGCTTTCCACCGGGACAGGGGGGGAACACTGAAGCTTTCTTT. The variable domain in full, completed from reference TRBV5-1 and TRBJ1-1, reads KAGVTQTPRYLIKTRGQQVTLSCSPISGHRSVSWYQQTPGQGLQFLFEYFSETQRNKGNFPGRFSGRQFSNSRSEMNVSTLELGDSALYLCASSFPPGQGGNTEAFFGQGTRLTVV.

In this sample, this clone turned up once. The J gene is TRBJ2-7, the V gene TRBV6-5; the match to TRBD1 covers 12 bases. This CDR3 region has 15 residues. Germline lookup yields CDR1 MNHEY and CDR2 SVGAGI. The V and J ends lost 5 bases and 3 bases, in that order; junction bases with no gene match: 5. As DNA, the CDR3 is TGTGCCAGCAGTCGCCGGGACAGGGGGCTCTACGAGCAGTACTTC. Protein: CASSRRDRGLYEQYF.

This chain joins TRBV6-2 or TRBV6-3 and TRBJ1-2; 7 positions agree with TRBD1. The CDR3 consists of 16 residues. The germline CDR1 and CDR2 sequences are MNHEY and SVGEGT. The ends lost 0 bases at V and 3 bases at J; junction bases unmatched: 7. In nucleotides, the CDR3 is TGTGCCAGCAGTTACTCATCGGGTACAGGGGACTATGGCTACACCTTC. It codes for CASSYSSGTGDYGYTF.

V usage is TRBV7-9 and J usage is TRBJ1-1, with TRBD1 matching over 8 bases. The CDR3 loop spans 12 amino acids. Germline V CDR1 and CDR2: SEHNR, FQNEAQ (reference sequence). With V trimmed by 2 bases and J by 11 bases, 4 bases remained unmatched. CDR3 DNA sequence: TGTGCCAGCAGCTTAAAACAGGGGGAGGCTTTCTTT. Its translation is CASSLKQGEAFF.

The chain employs TRBV11-3 and TRBJ2-3, with TRBD2 as a possible D gene (6 bases). The ends were cut back, 4 bases at V and 4 bases at J, with 12 bases in the middle. The length of the CDR3 is 14 residues. Germline CDR1 is SGHNT and CDR2 is YENEEA. The DNA for the CDR3 is TGTGCCAGCAGCTCCGCGGAGGGGTCAGATACGCAGTATTTT. Its translation: CASSSAEGSDTQYF.

The V gene is TRBV5-1, the J gene TRBJ1-5; TRBD1 aligns across 10 bases. CDR3 size: 15 residues. With 4 bases clipped from V and 2 bases from J, the junction kept 3 bases outside the gene matches. CDR1 and CDR2 from the germline V gene are SGHRS and YFSETQ. Here the CDR3 reads CASSAGQGGNQPQHF. CDR3 nucleotide sequence: TGCGCCAGCAGCGCCGGACAGGGGGGCAATCAGCCCCAGCATTTT.

In this sample, this clone turned up once. The DNA for the CDR3 is TGTGCCAGCTCACCACGCGGGACAGTTAATGAAAAACTGTTTTTT. Translated: CASSPRGTVNEKLFF. The genes are TRBV18 and TRBJ1-4; TRBD1 aligns across 7 bases. Germline V gene lookup returns CDR1 KGHSH and CDR2 LQKENI. Germline trimming cut 1 base from V and 4 bases from J; bases unmatched to any gene: 3. This CDR3 has 15 amino acids.

The chain links TRBV12-5 to TRBJ2-5, with a weak D call TRBD2 (6 bases). Germline V CDR1 and CDR2: LGHNT, FRNRAP. V was trimmed by 3 bases and J by 5 bases, leaving 10 bases between them. This CDR3 spans 13 amino acids. The CDR3 region has the DNA TGTGCTAGTGGTTTCGGAGGGATCGAGACCCAGTACTTC. Residues: CASGFGGIETQYF.